These 17 T cell receptor beta chains were sequenced from one sample in a study of blood T cell repertoires in COVID-19. The protocol was immunoSEQ multiplex PCR, while the TCRdb copy is restricted to in-frame clones and leaves out a portion. The sample holds 250,000 to 300,000 clones; approximately 92% are singletons and the top ten take more than 0.95%. The sequenced sample was PBMCs or T cells enriched from blood (not recorded which). The receptors shown here come from a woman in her twenties or thirties who had recovered from COVID-19.

The chain has TRBV19 and TRBJ2-2; a possible D gene is TRBD2 (6 bases). The germline CDR1 and CDR2 sequences are LNHDA and SQIVND (reference sequence). Trimming stripped 4 bases from V and 5 bases from J, with 14 bases between. This CDR3 has 15 residues. CDR3 nucleotides: TGTGCCAGTAGTACGCCCGGGACTCTTACCGGGGAGCTGTTTTTT. It translates to CASSTPGTLTGELFF.

The gene calls are TRBV28 and TRBJ1-5; D gene unclear. This CDR3 spans 14 amino acids. In germline, CDR1 is MDHEN, CDR2 SYDVKM. V lost 5 bases to trimming and J lost 6 bases, with 14 bases between them. CDR3 loop: CASSPVRQAQPQHF. The CDR3 DNA sequence: TGTGCCAGCAGTCCTGTCAGACAAGCTCAGCCCCAGCATTTT.

The rearrangement uses TRBV30 and TRBJ2-1; maybe TRBD1 (5 bases). The CDR3 contains 14 residues. V was shortened by 4 bases and J by 4 bases, with 14 bases between the two germline ends. Germline V lookup: CDR1 GTSNPN, CDR2 SVGIG (reference sequence). The CDR3 loop is CAWKRQGGYNEQFF. DNA of the CDR3: TGTGCCTGGAAACGGCAGGGTGGGTACAATGAGCAGTTCTTC.

The V gene is TRBV5-6, the J gene TRBJ1-2; TRBD1 agrees at 7 bases. CDR1 and CDR2 (germline): SGHDT, YYEEEE. The CDR3 sequence is 14 residues long. Germline trimming cut 4 bases from V and 0 bases from J; bases unmatched to any gene: 3. The CDR3 DNA sequence: TGTGCCAGCAGCGGACAGGAAGCTAACTATGGCTACACCTTC. Translated, it gives CASSGQEANYGYTF.

The rearrangement joins TRBV21-1 to TRBJ1-6; the tabulated D call, TRBD1, remains unverified against the DNA. TRBV21-1 is a documented pseudogene. The CDR3 runs 16 residues. In DNA, the CDR3 is TGTGCCAGCAGCAAAGCCGTTGACAGGGTAGATTCACCCCTCCACTTT. Its protein product is CASSKAVDRVDSPLHF.

The chain combines TRBV28 with TRBJ1-5, with a weak D call TRBD1 (6 bases). Germline V gene sequence: CDR1 MDHEN, CDR2 SYDVKM. The CDR3 loop spans 17 amino acids. The germline V and J ends were trimmed by 3 bases and 0 bases, with 15 bases remaining between them. CDR3 in DNA: TGTGCCAGCAGTTTGGGTGGGGGCGGGTATAGCAATCAGCCCCAGCATTTT. Encoded protein: CASSLGGGGYSNQPQHF.

The V gene is TRBV20-1, the J gene TRBJ2-3; 10 positions agree with TRBD2. V dropped 3 bases and J dropped 0; count of bases not matched to a gene: 9. Germline loops: CDR1 DFQATT, CDR2 SNEGSKA (reference sequence). This CDR3 has 17 amino acids. CDR3 residues: CSASELAGLSSTDTQYF. The CDR3 DNA follows: TGCAGTGCTAGTGAACTAGCGGGACTATCTAGCACAGATACGCAGTATTTT.

The gene calls are TRBV2 and TRBJ1-2; the D is unclear. The V gene lost 5 bases and the J gene lost 5 bases, with 9 bases spanning the gap. This CDR3 contains 12 residues. Looked up from germline, CDR1 is SNHLY and CDR2 is FYNNEI. The DNA of the CDR3 is TGTGCCAGCAGTCTACGGGATTATGGCTACACCTTC. Protein: CASSLRDYGYTF. The variable domain in full, completed from reference TRBV2 and TRBJ1-2, reads EPEVTQTPSHQVTQMGQEVILRCVPISNHLYFYWYRQILGQKVEFLVSFYNNEISEKSEIFDDQFSVERPDGSNFTLKIRSTKLEDSAMYFCASSLRDYGYTFGSGTRLTVV.

The chain links TRBV24-1 to TRBJ2-3; TRBD1 aligns across 9 bases. From germline, CDR1 is KGHDR and CDR2 SFDVKD. Losses at the gene ends were 4 bases for V and 3 bases for J; bases not matched to a gene: 7. The CDR3 is 16 amino acids. In DNA, the CDR3 is TGTGCCACCAGTGACCCTGGGACAGGGCCGACAGATACGCAGTATTTT. Translation: CATSDPGTGPTDTQYF.

In DNA form, the CDR3 reads TGTGCCAGCAGCCTGGCCCTCTCTGGGGCCAACGTCCTGACTTTC. Encoded protein: CASSLALSGANVLTF. The genes are TRBV28 and TRBJ2-6; no clear D gene. With 6 bases removed from V and 0 bases from J, the gap between germline ends came to 9 bases. The CDR3 has 15 amino acids. In germline, CDR1 is MDHEN, CDR2 SYDVKM. The full variable domain, with the rest looked up from reference TRBV28 and TRBJ2-6, is DVKVTQSSRYLVKRTGEKVFLECVQDMDHENMFWYRQDPGLGLRLIYFSYDVKMKEKGDIPEGYSVSREKKERFSLILESASTNQTSMYLCASSLALSGANVLTFGAGSRLTVL.

Points on this clone: The sample contains more than one DNA sequence encoding this CDR3. The chain couples TRBV30 to TRBJ2-7; 11 bases line up with TRBD2. V was clipped by 0 bases and J by 1 base; unmatched bases: 2. The germline V gene has CDR1 GTSNPN and CDR2 SVGIG (reference sequence). The CDR3 has 15 amino acids. CDR3 amino acids: CAWSVGLAVSYEQYF. In DNA, the CDR3 is TGTGCCTGGAGTGTGGGACTAGCGGTTTCCTACGAGCAGTACTTC.

J is TRBJ2-7 and V is TRBV5-1, with D possibly being TRBD2 (7 bases). The CDR3 extends over 14 amino acids. CDR1 and CDR2 (germline): SGHRS, YFSETQ. V gave up 4 bases and J gave up 7 bases, with 18 bases separating them. CDR3 loop: CASSGGGEGGEQYF. The CDR3 DNA reads TGCGCCAGCAGCGGGGGTGGGGAGGGGGGGGAGCAGTACTTC.

The chain links TRBV11-2 to TRBJ2-4, with a possible D match to TRBD2 (7 bases). Trimming shortened V by 1 base and J by 0 bases, and 13 bases separated the two germline ends. Germline lookup yields CDR1 SGHAT and CDR2 FQNNGV. This CDR3 is 17 amino acids long. CDR3 residues: CASSLGGGGLAKNIQYF. CDR3 sequence (DNA): TGTGCCAGCAGCTTAGGGGGGGGCGGTTTAGCCAAAAACATTCAGTACTTC.

This chain uses TRBV5-1 with TRBJ1-1; D may be TRBD1 (5 bases). The V gene lost 4 bases and the J gene lost 3 bases, with 19 bases spanning the gap. CDR1 and CDR2 from the germline V gene are SGHRS and YFSETQ. The CDR3 contains 16 residues. This CDR3 reads CASSKGLGGRDTEAFF. Written as DNA, the CDR3 is TGCGCCAGCAGCAAGGGACTGGGAGGGAGGGACACTGAAGCTTTCTTT. Combining the CDR3 with reference TRBV5-1 and TRBJ1-1 gives the whole variable domain KAGVTQTPRYLIKTRGQQVTLSCSPISGHRSVSWYQQTPGQGLQFLFEYFSETQRNKGNFPGRFSGRQFSNSRSEMNVSTLELGDSALYLCASSKGLGGRDTEAFFGQGTRLTVV.

Points on this clone: Other nucleotide sequences from this sample produce the same CDR3. V usage is TRBV5-1 and J usage is TRBJ2-7; 7 bases match TRBD1. Germline values: CDR1 SGHRS, CDR2 YFSETQ. The CDR3 is 13 residues long. The junction had 4 bases not matched to a gene; V was cut back by 5 bases and J by 2 bases. CDR3: CASSSDRAYEQYF. CDR3 sequence (DNA): TGCGCCAGCAGTTCCGACAGGGCCTACGAGCAGTACTTC. The full variable domain, in which reference TRBV5-1 and TRBJ2-7 provide the parts outside the CDR3, is KAGVTQTPRYLIKTRGQQVTLSCSPISGHRSVSWYQQTPGQGLQFLFEYFSETQRNKGNFPGRFSGRQFSNSRSEMNVSTLELGDSALYLCASSSDRAYEQYFGPGTRLTVT.

The rearrangement joins TRBV28 to TRBJ2-2; perhaps TRBD2 as D (6 bases). With 6 bases removed from V and 11 bases from J, the gap between germline ends came to 19 bases. Per germline, CDR1 MDHEN and CDR2 SYDVKM. The CDR3 runs 14 residues. CDR3 sequence (DNA): TGTGCCAGCAGGACGGACTACGCCCGGGTAGAGCTGTTTTTT. This sequence encodes CASRTDYARVELFF. The full variable domain, rest sourced from reference TRBV28 and TRBJ2-2, is DVKVTQSSRYLVKRTGEKVFLECVQDMDHENMFWYRQDPGLGLRLIYFSYDVKMKEKGDIPEGYSVSREKKERFSLILESASTNQTSMYLCASRTDYARVELFFGEGSRLTVL.

The genes are TRBV4-3 and TRBJ1-2; D perhaps matches TRBD1 (6 bases). Germline V CDR1 and CDR2: LGHNA, YSLEER. The CDR3 runs to 21 residues. Trimming left V 1 base short and J 2 bases short, with 29 bases between. The CDR3: CASSQVVLGRDTSYRNYGYTF. The CDR3 nucleotides are TGCGCCAGCAGCCAAGTAGTTTTGGGTCGGGACACATCCTATCGGAACTATGGCTACACCTTC.